This TCR beta chain was recovered during a study of PD-1 blockade in classical Hodgkin lymphoma. Whole-study findings and limits: Newly diagnosed patients were reported to start with lower TCR diversity than healthy donors. A significant rise in TCR diversity by C4D1 was seen for CD4+ but not CD8+ cells.

The assay was immunoSEQ multiplex PCR, and TCRdb's table has in-frame clones only and misses some. The table lists roughly 36,000 clones, 77% of them singletons. The time point denotes: cycle 4 day 1 (C4D1), after five to seven weeks of nivolumab. In every patient, relapse followed autologous stem cell transplantation, while exposure to brentuximab vedotin differed. Notes on this clone: Its specificity is not known.

Sequenced material: peripheral blood mononuclear cells (PBMCs), taken before the fourth cycle of nivolumab. The TCR was taken from a human donor with classical Hodgkin lymphoma.

The CDR3 reads CASGSPPQEQYF. The CDR3 nucleotides are TGTGCCAGCGGCTCCCCCCCACAGGAGCAGTACTTC. J is TRBJ2-7 and V is TRBV7-8; D gene uncertain. The length of the CDR3 is 12 residues. The germline CDR1 and CDR2 sequences are SGHVS and FQNEAQ. The V gene lost 8 bases and the J gene lost 7 bases, with 15 bases spanning the gap.